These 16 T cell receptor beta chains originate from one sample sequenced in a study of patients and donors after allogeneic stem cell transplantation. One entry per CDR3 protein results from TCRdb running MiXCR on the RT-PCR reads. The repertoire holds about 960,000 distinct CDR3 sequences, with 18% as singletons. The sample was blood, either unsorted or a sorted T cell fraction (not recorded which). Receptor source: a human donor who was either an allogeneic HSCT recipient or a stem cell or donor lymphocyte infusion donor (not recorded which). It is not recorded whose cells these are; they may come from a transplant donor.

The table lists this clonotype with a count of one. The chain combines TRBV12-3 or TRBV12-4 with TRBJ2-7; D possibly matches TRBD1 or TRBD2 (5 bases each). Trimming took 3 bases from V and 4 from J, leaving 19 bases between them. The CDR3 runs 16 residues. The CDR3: CASSFPTPGASYEQYF. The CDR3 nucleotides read TGTGCCAGCAGTTTCCCGACCCCCGGGGCATCTTACGAGCAGTACTTC.

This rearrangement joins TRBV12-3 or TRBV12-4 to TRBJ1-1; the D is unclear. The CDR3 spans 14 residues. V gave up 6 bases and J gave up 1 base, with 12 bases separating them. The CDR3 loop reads CASRPLVPNTEAFF. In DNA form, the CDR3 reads TGTGCCAGCAGACCCCTGGTCCCGAACACTGAAGCTTTCTTT.

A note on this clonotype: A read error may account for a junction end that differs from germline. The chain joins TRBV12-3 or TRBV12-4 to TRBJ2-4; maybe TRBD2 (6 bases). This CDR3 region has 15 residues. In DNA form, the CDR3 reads TGCGCCAGCAGTTTAGTGGGGGACTCTCAAAACATTCAGTACTTC. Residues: CASSLVGDSQNIQYF.

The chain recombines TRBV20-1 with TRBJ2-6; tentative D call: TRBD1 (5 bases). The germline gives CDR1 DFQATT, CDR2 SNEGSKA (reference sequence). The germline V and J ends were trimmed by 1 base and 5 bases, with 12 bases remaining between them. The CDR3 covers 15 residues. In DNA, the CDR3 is TGCAGTGCTAGAGGGGGCAGAAGGAGGGCCAACGTCCTGACTTTC. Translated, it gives CSARGGRRRANVLTF.

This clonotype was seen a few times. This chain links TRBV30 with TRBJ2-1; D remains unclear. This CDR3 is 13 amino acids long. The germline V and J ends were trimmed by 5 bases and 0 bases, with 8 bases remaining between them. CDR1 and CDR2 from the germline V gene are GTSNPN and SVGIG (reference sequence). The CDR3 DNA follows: TGTGCCTGGGACATCCTCTCCTACAATGAGCAGTTCTTC. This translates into CAWDILSYNEQFF.

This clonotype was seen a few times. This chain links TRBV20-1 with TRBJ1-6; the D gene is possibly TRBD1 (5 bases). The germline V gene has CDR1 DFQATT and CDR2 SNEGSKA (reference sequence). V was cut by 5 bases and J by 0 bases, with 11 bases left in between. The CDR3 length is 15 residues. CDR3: CSAGSGGSYNSPLHF. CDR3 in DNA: TGCAGTGCTGGGTCGGGGGGCTCCTATAATTCACCCCTCCACTTT.

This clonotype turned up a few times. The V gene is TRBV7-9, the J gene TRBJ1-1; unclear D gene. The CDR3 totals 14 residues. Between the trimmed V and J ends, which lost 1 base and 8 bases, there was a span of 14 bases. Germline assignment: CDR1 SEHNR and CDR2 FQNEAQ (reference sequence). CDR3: CASSLGSSQREAFF. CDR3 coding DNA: TGTGCCAGCAGCTTAGGCTCGAGCCAGCGGGAAGCTTTCTTT. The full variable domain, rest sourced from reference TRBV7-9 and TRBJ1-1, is DTGVSQNPRHKITKRGQNVTFRCDPISEHNRLYWYRQTLGQGPEFLTYFQNEAQLEKSRLLSDRFSAERPKGSFSTLEIQRTEQGDSAMYLCASSLGSSQREAFFGQGTRLTVV.

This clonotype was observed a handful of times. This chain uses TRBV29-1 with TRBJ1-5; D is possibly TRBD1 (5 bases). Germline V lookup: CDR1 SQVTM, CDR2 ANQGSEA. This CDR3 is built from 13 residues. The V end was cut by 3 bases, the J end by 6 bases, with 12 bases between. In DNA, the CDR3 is TGCAGCGTTGAGGGGGGGAAGGGTCAGCCCCAGCATTTT. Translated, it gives CSVEGGKGQPQHF.

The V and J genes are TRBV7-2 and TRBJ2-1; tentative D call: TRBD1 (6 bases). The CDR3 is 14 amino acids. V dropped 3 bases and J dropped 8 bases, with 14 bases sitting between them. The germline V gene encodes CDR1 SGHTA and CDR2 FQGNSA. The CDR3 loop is CASSFQTGVDEQFF. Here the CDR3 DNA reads TGTGCCAGCAGCTTCCAGACAGGTGTCGATGAGCAGTTCTTC.

CDR3 amino acids: CSARKSLGGLAVGYTF. The CDR3 DNA sequence: TGCAGTGCTAGAAAGAGCCTCGGGGGGCTCGCGGTTGGCTACACCTTC. The chain combines TRBV20-1 with TRBJ1-2; weak D call: TRBD1 (6 bases). This CDR3 comprises 16 residues. With 2 bases removed from V and 7 bases from J, the gap between germline ends came to 23 bases. Germline-derived CDR1 and CDR2 are DFQATT and SNEGSKA (reference sequence).

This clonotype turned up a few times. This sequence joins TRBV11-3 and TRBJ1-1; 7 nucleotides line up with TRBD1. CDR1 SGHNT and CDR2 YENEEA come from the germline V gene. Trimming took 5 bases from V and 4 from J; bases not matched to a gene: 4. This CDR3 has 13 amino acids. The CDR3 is CASSVDRTTEAFF. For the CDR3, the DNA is TGTGCCAGCAGCGTGGACAGGACCACTGAAGCTTTCTTT.

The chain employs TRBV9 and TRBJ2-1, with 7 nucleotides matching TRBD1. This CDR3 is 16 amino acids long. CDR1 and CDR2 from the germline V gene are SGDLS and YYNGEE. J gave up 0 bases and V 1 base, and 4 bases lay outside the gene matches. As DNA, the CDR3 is TGTGCCAGCAGCGTACAGGCAGGGGGCTCCTACAATGAGCAGTTCTTC. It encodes CASSVQAGGSYNEQFF. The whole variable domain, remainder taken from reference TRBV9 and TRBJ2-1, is DSGVTQTPKHLITATGQRVTLRCSPRSGDLSVYWYQQSLDQGLQFLIQYYNGEERAKGNILERFSAQQFPDLHSELNLSSLELGDSALYFCASSVQAGGSYNEQFFGPGTRLTVL.

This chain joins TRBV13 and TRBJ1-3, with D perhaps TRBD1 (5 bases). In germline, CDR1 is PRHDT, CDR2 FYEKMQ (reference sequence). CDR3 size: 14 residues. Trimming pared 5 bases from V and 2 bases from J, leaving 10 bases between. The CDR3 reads CASSHADTGNTIYF. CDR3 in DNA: TGTGCCAGCAGCCACGCGGACACTGGAAACACCATATATTTT.

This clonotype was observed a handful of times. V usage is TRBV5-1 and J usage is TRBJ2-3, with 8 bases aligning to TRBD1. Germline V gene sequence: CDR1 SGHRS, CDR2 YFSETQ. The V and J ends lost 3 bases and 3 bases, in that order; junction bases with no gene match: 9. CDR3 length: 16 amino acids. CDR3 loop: CASSSTGTGTTDTQYF. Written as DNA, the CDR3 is TGCGCCAGCAGCTCGACCGGGACAGGTACGACAGATACGCAGTATTTT.

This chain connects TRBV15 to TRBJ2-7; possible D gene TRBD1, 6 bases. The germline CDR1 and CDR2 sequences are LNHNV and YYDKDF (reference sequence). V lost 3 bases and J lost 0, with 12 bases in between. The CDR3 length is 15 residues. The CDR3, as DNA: TGTGCCACCAGCAGCCGGGACAAGAGCTCCTACGAGCAGTACTTC. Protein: CATSSRDKSSYEQYF.

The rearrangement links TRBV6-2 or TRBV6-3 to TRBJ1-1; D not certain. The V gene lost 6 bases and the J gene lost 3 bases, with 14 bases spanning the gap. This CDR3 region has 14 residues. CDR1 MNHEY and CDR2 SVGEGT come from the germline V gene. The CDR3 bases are TGTGCCAGCAGCGACGGGAGGGTGGACACTGAAGCTTTCTTT. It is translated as CASSDGRVDTEAFF.